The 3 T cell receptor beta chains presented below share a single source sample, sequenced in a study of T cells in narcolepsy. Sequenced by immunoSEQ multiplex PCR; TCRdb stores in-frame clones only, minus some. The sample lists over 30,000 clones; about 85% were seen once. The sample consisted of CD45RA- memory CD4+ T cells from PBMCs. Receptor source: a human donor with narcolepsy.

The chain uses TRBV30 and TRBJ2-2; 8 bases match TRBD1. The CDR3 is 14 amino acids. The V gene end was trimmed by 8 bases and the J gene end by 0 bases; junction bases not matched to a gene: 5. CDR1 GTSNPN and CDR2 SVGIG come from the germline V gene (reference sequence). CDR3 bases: TGTGCCCGCCAGGGACAGGCGAACACCGGGGAGCTGTTTTTT. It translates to CARQGQANTGELFF.

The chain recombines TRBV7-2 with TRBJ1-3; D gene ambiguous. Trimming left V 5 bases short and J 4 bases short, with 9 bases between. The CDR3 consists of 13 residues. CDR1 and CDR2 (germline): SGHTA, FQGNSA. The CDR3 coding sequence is TGTGCCAGCAGCCTGGTTTTAGGAAACACCATATATTTT. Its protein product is CASSLVLGNTIYF.

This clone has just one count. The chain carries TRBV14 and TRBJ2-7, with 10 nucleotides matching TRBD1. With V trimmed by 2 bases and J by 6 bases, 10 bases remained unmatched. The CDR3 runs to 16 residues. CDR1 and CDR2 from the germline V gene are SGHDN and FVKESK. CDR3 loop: CASSQLGRTGGFEQYF. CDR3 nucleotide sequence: TGTGCCAGCAGCCAACTAGGGAGGACAGGGGGGTTCGAGCAGTACTTC. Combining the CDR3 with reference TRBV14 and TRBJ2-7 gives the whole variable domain EAGVTQFPSHSVIEKGQTVTLRCDPISGHDNLYWYRRVMGKEIKFLLHFVKESKQDESGMPNNRFLAERTGGTYSTLKVQPAELEDSGVYFCASSQLGRTGGFEQYFGPGTRLTVT.